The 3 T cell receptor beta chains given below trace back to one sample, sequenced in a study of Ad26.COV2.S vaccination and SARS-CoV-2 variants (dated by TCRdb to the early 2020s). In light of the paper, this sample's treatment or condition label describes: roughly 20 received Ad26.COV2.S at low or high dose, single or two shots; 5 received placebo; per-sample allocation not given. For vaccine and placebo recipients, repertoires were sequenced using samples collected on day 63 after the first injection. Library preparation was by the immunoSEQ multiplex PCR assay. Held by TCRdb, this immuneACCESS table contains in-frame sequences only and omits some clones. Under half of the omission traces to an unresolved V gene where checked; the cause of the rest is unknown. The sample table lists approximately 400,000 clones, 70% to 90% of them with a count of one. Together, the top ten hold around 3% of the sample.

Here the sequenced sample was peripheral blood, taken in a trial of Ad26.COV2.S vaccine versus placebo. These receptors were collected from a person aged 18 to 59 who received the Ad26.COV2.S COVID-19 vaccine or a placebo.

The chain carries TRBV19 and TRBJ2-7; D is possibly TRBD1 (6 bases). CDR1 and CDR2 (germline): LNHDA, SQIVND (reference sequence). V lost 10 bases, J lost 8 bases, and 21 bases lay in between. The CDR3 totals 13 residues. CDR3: CATLRGDGRKQYF. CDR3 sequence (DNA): TGTGCCACCCTCAGGGGAGATGGAAGGAAGCAGTACTTC.

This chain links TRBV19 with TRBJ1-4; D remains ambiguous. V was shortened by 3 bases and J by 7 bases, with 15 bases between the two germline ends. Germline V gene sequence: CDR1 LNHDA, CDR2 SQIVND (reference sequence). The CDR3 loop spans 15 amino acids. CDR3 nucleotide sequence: TGTGCCAGTAGTATCTACCCGGGGTTGGGTGAAAAACTGTTTTTT. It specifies CASSIYPGLGEKLFF. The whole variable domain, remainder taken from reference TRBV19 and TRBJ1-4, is DGGITQSPKYLFRKEGQNVTLSCEQNLNHDAMYWYRQDPGQGLRLIYYSQIVNDFQKGDIAEGYSVSREKKESFPLTVTSAQKNPTAFYLCASSIYPGLGEKLFFGSGTQLSVL.

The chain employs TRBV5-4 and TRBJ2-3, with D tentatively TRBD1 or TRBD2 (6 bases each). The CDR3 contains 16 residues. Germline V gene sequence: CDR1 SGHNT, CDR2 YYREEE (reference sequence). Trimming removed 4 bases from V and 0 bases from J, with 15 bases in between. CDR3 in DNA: TGTGCCAGCAGCAAGGGGGGCGGGGCTAGCACAGATACGCAGTATTTT. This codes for CASSKGGGASTDTQYF.